Listed below are T cell receptor beta chains from one sample, sequenced in a study of metastatic and nonmetastatic thyroid tumors. Via MiXCR, TCRdb re-called the PCR reads. Of 50,000 or so clones in the sample, 22% are singletons; the top ten hold over 3%. Sequenced sample: blood. These receptors came from a male donor with papillary thyroid cancer or a benign thyroid nodule (not recorded which). Some clones in this sample may be carry-over from other donors' samples. CDR3s include the opening cysteine and the closing phenylalanine or tryptophan.

cdr3_aa j_call v_call
CASSLGTSRGETQYF TRBJ2-5 TRBV11-2
CASSQEGFDSLETQYF TRBJ2-5 TRBV4-1
CATVSRNTIYF TRBJ1-3 TRBV6-1
CATSDPSTGDTEAFF TRBJ1-1 TRBV24-1
CASSEIWVPQHF TRBJ1-5 TRBV2
CASSPDTTPTYEQYF TRBJ2-7 TRBV18
CASSQGGYEQYF TRBJ2-7 TRBV6-1
CSPGQSNQPQHF TRBJ1-5 TRBV20-1
CASSLSRGGLNGYTF TRBJ1-2 TRBV27
CASGLGQGARYGYTF TRBJ1-2 TRBV27
CASSDRGGDTGELFF TRBJ2-2 TRBV6-4
CSAKDSPRGGELFF TRBJ1-4 TRBV20-1
CASSTVAGGTSTDTQYF TRBJ2-3 TRBV18
CSAREWGRDRGGYTF TRBJ1-2 TRBV20-1
CASRQPGQGDEQYF TRBJ2-7 TRBV7-8
CASSVGVNNQPQHF TRBJ1-5 TRBV9
CASSISDREDEQYF TRBJ2-7 TRBV5-1
CASSLPLTGVNEQYF TRBJ2-7 TRBV5-1
CASSVSSGSPYNEQFF TRBJ2-1 TRBV6-1
CASEQNTGELFF TRBJ2-2 TRBV6-1
CASSEFADFPYEQYF TRBJ2-7 TRBV6-4
CSARDRQTYEQYF TRBJ2-7 TRBV20-1
CASSLDGDGTQYF NA TRBV11-3
CSVTSGGEGNEQFF TRBJ2-1 TRBV20-1
CSARVPGRPDYEQYF TRBJ2-7 TRBV20-1
CASRGGGENSPLHF TRBJ1-6 TRBV6-1
CASSIKGSTTNEKLFF TRBJ1-4 TRBV19
CASSQIQVLGYEQYF TRBJ2-7 TRBV4-1
CASSFGRAGDPNEQFF TRBJ2-1 TRBV12-3/TRBV12-4
CASSSGSSAGELFF TRBJ2-2 TRBV5-4
CASTRTGYSNQPQHF TRBJ1-5 TRBV6-1
CASSQGQQETQYF TRBJ2-5 TRBV7-3
CATSDFSVPGNEQFF TRBJ2-1 TRBV24-1
CASSHGQQYYEQYF TRBJ2-7 TRBV4-1
CSARDPLATSKERETQYF TRBJ2-5 TRBV20-1
CASSFSSWGRTHTDTQYF TRBJ2-3 TRBV5-6
CSVGGAPLGAGEQFF TRBJ2-1 TRBV29-1
CASSLDRSNHPQHF TRBJ1-5 TRBV7-8
CASSHSNTEAFF TRBJ1-1 TRBV2
CASETGSSYEQYF TRBJ2-7 TRBV28
CASSPYPGKLEQYF TRBJ2-7 TRBV27
CASSLWGGTSPTNEQFF TRBJ2-1 TRBV5-1
CASSGSTGFGTYNSPLHF TRBJ1-6 TRBV6-1
CASIRAGTGFHEQYF TRBJ2-7 TRBV5-1
CASSPYELQTEAFF TRBJ1-1 TRBV18
CASMLVYEGASEAFF TRBJ1-1 TRBV10-2
CATQLGGSSYGYTF TRBJ1-2 TRBV5-6
CASSKTVAADTQYF TRBJ2-3 TRBV19
CSARLGGTGNEKLFF TRBJ1-4 TRBV20-1
CASQRTSGSLLYNEQFF TRBJ2-1 TRBV7-6